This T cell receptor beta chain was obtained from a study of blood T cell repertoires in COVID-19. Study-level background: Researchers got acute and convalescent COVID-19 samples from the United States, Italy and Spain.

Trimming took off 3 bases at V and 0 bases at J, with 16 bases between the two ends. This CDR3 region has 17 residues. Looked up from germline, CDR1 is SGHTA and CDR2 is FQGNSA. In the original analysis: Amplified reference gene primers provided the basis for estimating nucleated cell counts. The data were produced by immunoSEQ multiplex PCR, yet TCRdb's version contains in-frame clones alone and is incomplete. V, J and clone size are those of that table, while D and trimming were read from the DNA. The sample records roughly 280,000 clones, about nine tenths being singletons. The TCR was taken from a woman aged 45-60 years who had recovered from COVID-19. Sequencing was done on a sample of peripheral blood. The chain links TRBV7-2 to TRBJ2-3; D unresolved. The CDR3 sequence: CTSSFLLSKFSTDTQYF. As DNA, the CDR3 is TGTACCAGCAGCTTTCTCCTTAGTAAGTTCAGCACAGATACGCAGTATTTT.